This TCR beta chain was retrieved from a study of T cell responses to AZD1222 COVID-19 vaccine. Study conclusions and caveats: Nearly half of spike-specific TCRs reportedly target unmutated variant regions. Possibly, clonal diversity was underestimated; donors were largely white British and included more females.

Regarding this clone: Its antigen is not identified.

Here immunoSEQ multiplex PCR was the method, and the copy in TCRdb shows in-frame clones only, minus some. The sample records around 150,000 clones, about nine tenths being singletons. The germline V gene has CDR1 SNHLY and CDR2 FYNNEI. The CDR3 sequence is 15 residues long. Germline trimming cut 7 bases from V and 0 bases from J; bases unmatched to any gene: 5. Sequencing used peripheral blood, obtained on day 0 of AZD1222 vaccination. The V gene is TRBV2, the J gene TRBJ2-2, with 7 bases lining up with TRBD1. The source is an adult in good health. CDR3 nucleotide sequence: TGTGCCAGCAAGGGGGCCGTACCGAACACCGGGGAGCTGTTTTTT. Protein: CASKGAVPNTGELFF.